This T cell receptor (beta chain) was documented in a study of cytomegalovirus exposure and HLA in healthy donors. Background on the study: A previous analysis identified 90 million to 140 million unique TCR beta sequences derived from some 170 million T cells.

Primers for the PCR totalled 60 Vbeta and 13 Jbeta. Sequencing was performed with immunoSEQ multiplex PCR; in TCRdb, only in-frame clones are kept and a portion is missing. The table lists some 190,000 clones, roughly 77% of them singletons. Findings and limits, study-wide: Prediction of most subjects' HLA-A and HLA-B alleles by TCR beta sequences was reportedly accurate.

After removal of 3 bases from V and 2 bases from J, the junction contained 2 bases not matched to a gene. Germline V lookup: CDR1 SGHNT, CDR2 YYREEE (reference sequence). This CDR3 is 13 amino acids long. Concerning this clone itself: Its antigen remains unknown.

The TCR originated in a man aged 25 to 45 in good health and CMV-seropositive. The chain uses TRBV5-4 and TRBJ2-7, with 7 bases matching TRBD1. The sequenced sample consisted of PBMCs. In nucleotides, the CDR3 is TGTGCCAGCAGCTGGGACAGAGCCTACGAGCAGTACTTC. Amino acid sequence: CASSWDRAYEQYF.